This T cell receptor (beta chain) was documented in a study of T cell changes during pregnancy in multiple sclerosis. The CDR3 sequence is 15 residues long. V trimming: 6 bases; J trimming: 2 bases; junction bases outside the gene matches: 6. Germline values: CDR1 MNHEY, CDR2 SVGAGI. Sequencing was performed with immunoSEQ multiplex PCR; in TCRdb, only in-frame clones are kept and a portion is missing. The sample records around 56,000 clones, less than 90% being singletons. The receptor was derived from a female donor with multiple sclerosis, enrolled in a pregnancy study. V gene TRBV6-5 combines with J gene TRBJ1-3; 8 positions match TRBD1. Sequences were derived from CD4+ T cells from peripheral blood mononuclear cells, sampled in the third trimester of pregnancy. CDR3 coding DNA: TGTGCCAGCAGCCTTTTGGACAGGGCTGGAAACACCATATATTTT. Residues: CASSLLDRAGNTIYF.